This is a list of T cell receptor beta chains from one sample in a study of metastatic and nonmetastatic thyroid tumors. TCRdb re-analyzed the PCR reads using MiXCR. The table lists around 44,000 clones, 28% of them singletons. Sequencing was carried out using blood. These receptors all stem from a male donor with papillary thyroid cancer or a benign thyroid nodule (not recorded which). Some clones in this sample may be carry-over from other donors' samples. Both conserved end residues are part of each CDR3. Fields, in order: clone size, J gene, D gene, V gene, CDR3 DNA, CDR3 protein. The D gene is left open where the match is weak. Size values are once, few and many counts, or a class for expanded clones, and some rows have none.

.	TRBJ1-1	.	TRBV7-6	TGTGCCAGCAGCTCCTACAGGGTGCCCGTATCCGAAGCTTTCTTT	CASSSYRVPVSEAFF
few	TRBJ1-4	.	TRBV2	TGTGCCAGCGTCAGGGGAACTAATGAAAAACTGTTTTTT	CASVRGTNEKLFF
many	TRBJ2-7	TRBD2	TRBV28	TGTGCCAGCTGTGGGGGGAGGGGACCTTACTACGAGCAGTACTTC	CASCGGRGPYYEQYF
many	TRBJ1-5	.	TRBV5-6	TGTGCCAGCAGCGGAACGGGTGGGAATCAGCCCCAGCATTTT	CASSGTGGNQPQHF
many	TRBJ2-3	TRBD2	TRBV11-2	TGTGCCAGCAGCTTAGACGCGGGGGGCACAGATACGCAGTATTTT	CASSLDAGGTDTQYF
.	TRBJ1-5	.	TRBV27	TGTGCCAGCAGTTCTGCGGGACGGTGGAGCAATCAGCTACAGCATTTT	CASSSAGRWSNQLQHF
many	TRBJ1-5	.	TRBV7-3	TGTGCCAGCAGCGAACAGGTTAATCAGCCCCAGCATTTT	CASSEQVNQPQHF
many	TRBJ2-3	TRBD1	TRBV20-1	TGCAGTGCCGACGGGACAGACCTCACAGATACGCAGTATTTT	CSADGTDLTDTQYF
.	TRBJ2-3	TRBD2	TRBV2	TGTGCCAGCAGTTCGGGACTACACGGTACGCAGTATTTT	CASSSGLHGTQYF
many	TRBJ2-2	TRBD2	TRBV9	TGTGCCAGCACCTCACCTCTAGCGGGATCGGGGGAGCTGTTTTTT	CASTSPLAGSGELFF
.	TRBJ1-2	.	TRBV9	TGTGCCAGCAGCGAGTCGCCGGCTCCAAGCTATGGCCACACCTTC	CASSESPAPSYGHTF
many	TRBJ2-3	.	TRBV7-2	TGTGCCAGCAGCACTGGACAGAATAAGGATACGCAGTATTTT	CASSTGQNKDTQYF
.	TRBJ2-1	.	TRBV3-1	TGTGCCAGCAGCCAATATATCCCCGGACCAGGAAGGAACAATGCGCAGTGCTTC	CASSQYIPGPGRNNAQCF
medium-sized	TRBJ1-3	TRBD1	TRBV6-1	TGTGCCAGCAGTCCGGGACAGGGCCCTGGAAACACCATATATTTT	CASSPGQGPGNTIYF
many	TRBJ2-4	.	TRBV11-2	TGTGCCAGCAGCTTAGGAGGGGGAAACATTCAGTACTTC	CASSLGGGNIQYF
many	TRBJ2-1	.	TRBV4-1	TGCGCCAGCAGCCAGGGCCTACCCGATGAGCAGTTCTTC	CASSQGLPDEQFF
many	TRBJ2-7	.	TRBV27	TGTGCCAGCAGTTTCTCAGGGTTCCTGAACGAGCAGTACTTC	CASSFSGFLNEQYF
.	TRBJ2-7	.	TRBV20-1	TGCAGTGCCCGGGACTACGAGCAGTACTTC	CSARDYEQYF
.	TRBJ2-3	.	TRBV5-1	TGCGCCAGCAGCTTGGGTCACAAAACAGATACGCAGTATTTT	CASSLGHKTDTQYF
many	TRBJ2-5	TRBD1	TRBV20-1	TGCAGTGCCTTTGGACAGGACCAAGAGACCCAGTACTTC	CSAFGQDQETQYF
.	TRBJ1-2	TRBD1	TRBV28	TGTGCCAGCAGAGAATGGACAGGGGCTAACTATGGCTACACCTTC	CASREWTGANYGYTF
many	TRBJ2-7	TRBD1	TRBV5-5	TGTGCCAGCAGCTTGGAAGGGACAGGGAACTACGAGCAGTACTTC	CASSLEGTGNYEQYF
.	TRBJ1-2	TRBD1	TRBV4-1	TGCGCCAGCAGCCAAGATACAGGGGCTCGCAATTTATACTATGGCTACACCTTC	CASSQDTGARNLYYGYTF
.	TRBJ1-1	TRBD1	TRBV18	TGTGCAACCCTGGACAGGGGAGGTACTGAAGCTGTCTTT	CATLDRGGTEAVF
many	TRBJ2-3	TRBD1	TRBV4-2	TGTGCCAGCAGCCAGACGGGACAGGCGGATACGCAGTATTTT	CASSQTGQADTQYF
.	TRBJ2-5	.	TRBV7-3	TGTGCCAGCAGCTTCTCCCGCCAAGAGAACCAGTACTTC	CASSFSRQENQYF
many	TRBJ1-1	.	TRBV29-1	TGCAGCGTTGAGGGGGTGAAAGGCACTGAAGCTTTCTTT	CSVEGVKGTEAFF
medium-sized	TRBJ1-2	.	TRBV11-2	TGTGCCAGCAGCTTGGGGGGTACTTATGGCTACACCTTC	CASSLGGTYGYTF
.	TRBJ1-6	.	TRBV7-6	TGTGCCAGCAGCTTAGGGTGGGGCCAGCCCAATTCACCCCTCCACTTT	CASSLGWGQPNSPLHF
few	TRBJ2-6	.	TRBV6-4	TGTGCCAGCAGTGAGGGGAGGTATGGGGCCAACGTCCTGACTTTC	CASSEGRYGANVLTF
.	TRBJ1-2	.	TRBV27	TGTGCCAGCAGTTTAATAGGGGGTAATGGCTACACCTTC	CASSLIGGNGYTF
medium-sized	TRBJ1-2	.	TRBV5-7	TGTGCCAGCAGGGATTGGGGGGGACGGGAAGGCTATGGCTACACCTTC	CASRDWGGREGYGYTF
.	TRBJ2-7	TRBD2	TRBV20-1	TGCAGTGCTGTAAGGGGACTATCCACAAGGCCCTACGAGCAGTACTTC	CSAVRGLSTRPYEQYF
.	TRBJ2-5	.	TRBV28	TGTGCCAGCAGCAGCGGACAGGGAGGGGAGACCCAGTACTTC	CASSSGQGGETQYF
few	TRBJ2-3	.	TRBV6-4	TGTGCCAGCAGTTACGGGAGCACATATACGCAGTATTTT	CASSYGSTYTQYF
few	TRBJ2-3	.	TRBV28	TGTGCCAGCAGTTTAATCCAGCGTGGTAGTCTAGATACGCAGTATTTT	CASSLIQRGSLDTQYF
many	TRBJ1-6	TRBD1	TRBV30	TGTGCCTGCTCGACAGGGGCGGGGAATTCACCCCTCCACTTT	CACSTGAGNSPLHF
.	TRBJ2-3	.	TRBV27	TGTGCCAGCAGTTTATCTAGCGGTGCATCTGGAGATACGCAGTATTTT	CASSLSSGASGDTQYF
medium-sized	TRBJ1-2	TRBD1	TRBV12-3/TRBV12-4	TGTGCCAGCACTAACAGGGGGCTGGGGGGCTACACCTTC	CASTNRGLGGYTF
many	TRBJ2-1	.	TRBV7-3	TGTGCCAGCAGCTTAGGCGGGGCCAACTACAATGAGCAGTTCTTC	CASSLGGANYNEQFF
many	TRBJ2-5	TRBD2	TRBV20-1	TGCAGTGCTAGAGCACCACTAGCGGGGGGGGAGACCCAGTACTTC	CSARAPLAGGETQYF
few	TRBJ2-1	.	TRBV12-5	TGTGCTAGTGGTCTACTACGTGAGCAGTTCTTC	CASGLLREQFF
once	TRBJ2-1	.	TRBV7-3	TGTGCCAGCAGCTTAATACAGGGAACCCACAATGAGCAGTTCTTC	CASSLIQGTHNEQFF
many	TRBJ2-1	TRBD2	TRBV11-2	TGTGCCAGCAGCTTAACCGGGCTAGCGGGACACCAAGAGCAGTTCTTC	CASSLTGLAGHQEQFF
many	TRBJ2-3	.	TRBV11-2	TGTGCCAGCAGCCTACAGGCCTCGACGCAGTATTTT	CASSLQASTQYF
.	TRBJ2-3	.	TRBV10-2	TGCGCCAGCAGGGGGGTGACTAGTAGGACAGATACGCAGTATTTT	CASRGVTSRTDTQYF
.	TRBJ2-3	.	TRBV7-3	TGTGCCAGGAGCTCTGATGGTGGTGCGCGAGATACGCAGTATTTT	CARSSDGGARDTQYF
.	TRBJ1-1	.	TRBV5-4	TGTGCCAGCAGCTTGGTAACGGGAGCCCTACTTGAAGCTTTCTTT	CASSLVTGALLEAFF
few	TRBJ2-7	TRBD1	TRBV27	TGTGCCAGCAGTTTATTGCTCGGAGGACAGGGGCTCGGCGATCAGTACTTC	CASSLLLGGQGLGDQYF
.	TRBJ1-5	TRBD1	TRBV24-1	TGTGCCACCAGTGAAGGGACAGGGGGTTGGGGTCAGCCCCAGCATTTT	CATSEGTGGWGQPQHF
.	TRBJ2-1	.	TRBV28	TGTGCCAGCAGTTCAGACTACCTAAATGAGCAGTTCTTC	CASSSDYLNEQFF
many	TRBJ1-1	.	TRBV24-1	TGTGCCACCAGTGATTTTGACAGTGAAGCTTTCTTT	CATSDFDSEAFF